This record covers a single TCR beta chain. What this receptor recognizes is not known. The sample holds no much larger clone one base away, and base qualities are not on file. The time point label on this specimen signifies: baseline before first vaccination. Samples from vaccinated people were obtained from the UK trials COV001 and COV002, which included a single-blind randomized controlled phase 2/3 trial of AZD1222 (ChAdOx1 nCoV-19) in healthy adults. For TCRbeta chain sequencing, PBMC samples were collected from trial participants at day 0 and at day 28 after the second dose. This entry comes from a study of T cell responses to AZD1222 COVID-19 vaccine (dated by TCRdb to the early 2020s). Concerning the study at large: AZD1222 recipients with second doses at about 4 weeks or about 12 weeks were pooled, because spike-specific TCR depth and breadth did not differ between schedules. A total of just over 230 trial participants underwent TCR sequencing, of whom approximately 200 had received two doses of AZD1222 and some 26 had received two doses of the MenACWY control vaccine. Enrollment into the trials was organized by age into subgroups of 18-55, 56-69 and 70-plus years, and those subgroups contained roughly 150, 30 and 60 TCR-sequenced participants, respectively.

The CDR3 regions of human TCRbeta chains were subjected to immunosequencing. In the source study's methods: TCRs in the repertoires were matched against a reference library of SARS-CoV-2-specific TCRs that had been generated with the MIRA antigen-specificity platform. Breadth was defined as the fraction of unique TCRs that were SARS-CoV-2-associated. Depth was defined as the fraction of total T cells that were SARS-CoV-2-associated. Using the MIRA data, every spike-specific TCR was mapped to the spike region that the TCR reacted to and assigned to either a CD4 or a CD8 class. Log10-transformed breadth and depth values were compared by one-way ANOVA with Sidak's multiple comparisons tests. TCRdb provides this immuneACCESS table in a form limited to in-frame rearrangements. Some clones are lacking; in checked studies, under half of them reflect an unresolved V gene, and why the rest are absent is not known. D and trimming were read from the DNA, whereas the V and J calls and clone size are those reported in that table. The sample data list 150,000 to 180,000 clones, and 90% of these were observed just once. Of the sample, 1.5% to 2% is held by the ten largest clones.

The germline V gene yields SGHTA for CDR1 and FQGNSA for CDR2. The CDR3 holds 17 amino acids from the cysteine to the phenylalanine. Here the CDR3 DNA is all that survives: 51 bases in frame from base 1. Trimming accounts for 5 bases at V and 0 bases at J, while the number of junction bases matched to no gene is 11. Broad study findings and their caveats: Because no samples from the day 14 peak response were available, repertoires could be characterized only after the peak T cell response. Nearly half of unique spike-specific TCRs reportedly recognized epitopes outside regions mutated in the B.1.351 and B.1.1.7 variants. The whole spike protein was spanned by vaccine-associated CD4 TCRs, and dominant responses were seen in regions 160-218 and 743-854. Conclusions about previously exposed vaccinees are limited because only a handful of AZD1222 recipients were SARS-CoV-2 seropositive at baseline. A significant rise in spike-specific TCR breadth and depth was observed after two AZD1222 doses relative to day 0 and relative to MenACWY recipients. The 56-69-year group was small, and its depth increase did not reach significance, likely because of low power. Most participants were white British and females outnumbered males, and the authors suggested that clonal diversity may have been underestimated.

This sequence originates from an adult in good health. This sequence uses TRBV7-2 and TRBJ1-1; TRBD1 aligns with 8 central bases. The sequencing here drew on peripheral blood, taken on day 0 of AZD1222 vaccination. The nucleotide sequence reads TGTGCCAGCAGCCCAGGGGGCGAAATCCTCATGAACACTGAAGCTTTCTTT. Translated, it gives CASSPGGEILMNTEAFF. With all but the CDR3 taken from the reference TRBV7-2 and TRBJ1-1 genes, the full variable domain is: GAGVSQSPSNKVTEKGKDVELRCDPISGHTALYWYRQSLGQGLEFLIYFQGNSAPDKSGLPSDRFSAERTGGSVSTLTIQRTQQEDSAVYLCASSPGGEILMNTEAFFGQGTRLTVV.